The 27 T cell receptor beta chains in this list originate from one sample, sequenced in a study of T cell clonality in common variable immunodeficiency. Produced via immunoSEQ multiplex PCR; TCRdb's table is partial and in-frame only. The sample was found to contain 75,000 to 85,000 clones, and every one recurs. Sequencing was done on a sample of peripheral blood mononuclear cells. The receptors were sampled from a person aged 18 to 75 in good health.

The table lists this clone with many counts. The CDR3 region is CASSLAGQPQHF. The sequenced part of the CDR3 DNA is TGTGCCAGCAGCTTAGCAGGGCAGCCC. The chain carries TRBV11-2 and TRBJ1-5, with D possibly being TRBD1 (5 bases). The read terminates 3 residues ahead of where the CDR3 ends, so the germline J gene completes it. Trimming took off 1 base at V and 7 bases at J, with 5 bases between the two ends. From germline, CDR1 is SGHAT and CDR2 FQNNGV. This CDR3 contains 12 residues.

This clone was recorded many times. This CDR3 reads CASTRGTRGTDTQYF. Incomplete CDR3 DNA: TGTGCCAGTACGAGGGGGACTAGGGGCACAGATACG. This sequence joins TRBV19 and TRBJ2-3; 8 positions match TRBD2. The CDR3 end lies 3 residues beyond the end of the read and is filled in from the germline J gene. V was pared by 7 bases and J by 1 base, with 7 bases of the junction left unmatched. This CDR3 comprises 15 residues. Germline V gives CDR1 LNHDA, CDR2 SQIVND (reference sequence).

This clone showed up many times. The CDR3 is cut off 3 residues early in the read; its end comes from the germline J gene. J is TRBJ1-2 and V is TRBV9, with 7 bases that match TRBD1. Looked up from germline, CDR1 is SGDLS and CDR2 is YYNGEE. The V and J ends lost 3 bases and 5 bases, in that order; junction bases with no gene match: 7. The CDR3 contains 14 residues. The sequenced part of the CDR3 DNA is TGTGCCAGCAGCGGACCGGGACAGAGATATGGC. Amino acids: CASSGPGQRYG. The full CDR3 protein is CASSGPGQRYGYTF.

This clone came up many times. The DNA read from the CDR3 is TGTGCCAGCAGCCACATTTACGACAGGACG. It specifies CASSHIYDRT. The CDR3 reads in full as CASSHIYDRTQYF. The chain has TRBV5-4 and TRBJ2-3, with D tentatively TRBD1 (6 bases). The read finishes 3 residues shy of the CDR3 end, and the germline J gene is used to complete it. The CDR3 is made up of 13 amino acids. Germline CDR1 and CDR2: SGHNT and YYREEE (reference sequence).

This clone was counted only a few times. The CDR3 extends 3 residues past the end of the read, so its final part is completed from the germline J gene. The V gene is TRBV7-9, the J gene TRBJ2-1, with 9 nucleotides matching TRBD2. Per germline, CDR1 SEHNR and CDR2 FQNEAQ (reference sequence). J was trimmed by 5 bases and V by 5 bases; bases with no gene match: 7. The CDR3 loop spans 15 amino acids. The CDR3 loop reads CASSGTSGPHNEQFF. CDR3 bases read: TGTGCCAGCAGCGGTACTAGCGGGCCCCACAATGAG.

This clone came up many times. The CDR3 extends 3 residues past the end of the read, so its final part is completed from the germline J gene. V and J are TRBV30 and TRBJ2-7; 7 bases line up with TRBD2. With V trimmed by 8 bases and J by 2 bases, 9 bases remained unmatched. The CDR3 is 13 amino acids. The germline V gene encodes CDR1 GTSNPN and CDR2 SVGIG (reference sequence). This chain's CDR3 is CAGGGTVTYEQYF. The DNA read from the CDR3 is TGTGCCGGGGGGGGAACGGTTACCTACGAG.

In this sample, this clone turned up many times. At one end, the junction sequence differs from germline, possibly due to a read error. The read terminates 3 residues ahead of where the CDR3 ends, so the germline J gene completes it. The rearrangement links TRBV4-2 to TRBJ1-4; unclear D gene. There are 17 residues in the CDR3. CDR1 LGHNA and CDR2 YNFKEQ come from the germline V gene. The CDR3 reads CASSQKPTLTTNEKLFF. CDR3 bases read: TGCGCCAGCAGCCAAAAGCCGACTCTTACAACTAATGAAAAA.

This clone was seen at least ten times. Read sequence stops 3 residues before the CDR3 end, and the germline J gene provides the missing end. The rearrangement links TRBV10-1 to TRBJ2-7; the D is unclear. V lost 3 bases, J lost 5 bases, and 17 bases lay in between. Germline CDR1 is WNHNN and CDR2 is SYGVQD (reference sequence). The CDR3 has 15 residues. The sequenced CDR3 bases are TGCGCCAGCAGTGACAAGGGCCAAATTTCGGACGAG. Protein sequence: CASSDKGQISDE. The CDR3 reads in full as CASSDKGQISDEQYF.

This clone was seen ten or more times. The read ends 3 residues shy of where the CDR3 ends; the end is completed using the germline J gene. The gene calls are TRBV5-6 and TRBJ2-7; 7 bases are a match to TRBD2. The V and J ends lost 4 bases and 6 bases, in that order; junction bases with no gene match: 13. The CDR3 sequence is 15 residues long. Germline V CDR1 and CDR2: SGHDT, YYEEEE. The part of the CDR3 DNA that was read is TGTGCCAGCAGCCCCTTTGGGGGGGGGAGTGGCGAG. As protein: CASSPFGGGSGE. The CDR3, in full, reads CASSPFGGGSGEQYF.

This clone was observed many times. The read terminates 3 residues before the CDR3 end, so the remaining end is supplied by the germline J gene. This chain joins TRBV6-2 or TRBV6-3 and TRBJ2-7; TRBD2 aligns across 13 bases. With 6 bases clipped from V and 5 bases from J, the junction kept 13 bases outside the gene matches. The CDR3 extends over 17 amino acids. CDR1 is MNHEY, CDR2 SVGEGT, per germline. The CDR3 is CASSPTLTSGRAHEQYF. Incomplete CDR3 DNA: TGTGCCAGCAGCCCCACCCTCACTAGCGGGAGGGCCCACGAG.

In this sample, this clone turned up many times. Read coverage stops 3 residues before the CDR3 terminus; the germline J gene supplies the remainder. V is TRBV20-1 and J is TRBJ2-1; TRBD2 matches at 7 bases. CDR1 and CDR2 (germline): DFQATT, SNEGSKA (reference sequence). CDR3 length equals 13 residues. The CDR3 bases that were read are TGCAGCACCACCGGCGGGAGTTACAATGAG. Translated, it gives CSTTGGSYNE. The complete CDR3 protein is CSTTGGSYNEQFF.

This clone was seen ten or more times. The CDR3 end is not reached by the read, which stops 3 residues before it; the germline J gene fills it in. This chain joins TRBV11-2 and TRBJ2-7; D is possibly TRBD1 or TRBD2 (5 bases each). The germline gives CDR1 SGHAT, CDR2 FQNNGV. The CDR3 consists of 14 residues. Trimming shortened V by 5 bases and J by 0 bases, and 11 bases separated the two germline ends. CDR3 protein: CASSQSGSSYEQYF. CDR3 DNA (partial): TGTGCCAGCAGCCAATCAGGGAGCTCCTACGAG.

This clone occurred many times. The observed sequence ends 3 residues before the CDR3 terminus, with the missing tail filled in from the germline J gene. V is TRBV20-1 and J is TRBJ2-7, with 10 bases identical to TRBD1. Germline loops: CDR1 DFQATT, CDR2 SNEGSKA (reference sequence). V was pared by 1 base and J by 6 bases, with 9 bases of the junction left unmatched. The CDR3 is 15 residues long. The CDR3 reads CSARAGRDRGVEQYF. The sequenced part of the CDR3 DNA is TGCAGTGCTAGAGCAGGCCGGGACAGGGGTGTCGAG.

This clone was recorded at least ten times. Read coverage stops 3 residues before the CDR3 terminus; the germline J gene supplies the remainder. The gene calls are TRBV20-1 and TRBJ1-4; D perhaps matches TRBD1 (6 bases). The CDR3 loop spans 16 amino acids. Germline V gives CDR1 DFQATT, CDR2 SNEGSKA (reference sequence). Trimming pared 3 bases from V and 4 bases from J, leaving 18 bases between. The sequenced CDR3 bases are TGCAGTGCTAGGGACATCCCGGGGGGCCTTAATGAAAAA. Protein: CSARDIPGGLNEK. The full CDR3 protein reads CSARDIPGGLNEKLFF.

This clone was detected many times. Sequencing ends 3 residues short of the CDR3 end; the germline J gene provides the rest. The chain employs TRBV9 and TRBJ1-2; TRBD1 agrees at 8 bases. Per the germline V gene, CDR1 is SGDLS and CDR2 is YYNGEE. The CDR3 has 14 residues. The CDR3 bases that were read are TGTGCCAGCAGCGTAGAGCGGACAGGGAACGGC. This encodes CASSVERTGNG. The full CDR3 sequence reads CASSVERTGNGYTF. Combining the CDR3 with reference TRBV9 and TRBJ1-2 gives the whole variable domain DSGVTQTPKHLITATGQRVTLRCSPRSGDLSVYWYQQSLDQGLQFLIQYYNGEERAKGNILERFSAQQFPDLHSELNLSSLELGDSALYFCASSVERTGNGYTFGSGTRLTVV.

This clone was detected ten times or more. The sequence runs out 3 residues before the end of the CDR3; the remainder is reconstructed from the germline J gene. V and J are TRBV5-4 and TRBJ2-2; 9 nucleotides agree with TRBD1. This CDR3 region has 15 residues. Per germline, CDR1 SGHNT and CDR2 YYREEE (reference sequence). The V gene end was trimmed by 4 bases and the J gene end by 6 bases; junction bases not matched to a gene: 7. Incomplete CDR3 DNA: TGTGCCAGCAGCGGCGGGACAGGGCCACCCGGGGAG. It yields the protein CASSGGTGPPGE. The whole CDR3 reads CASSGGTGPPGELFF.

This clone came up many times. The CDR3 extends 3 residues past the end of the read, so its final part is completed from the germline J gene. This sequence joins TRBV7-6 and TRBJ2-1, with 9 bases fitting TRBD2. J was trimmed by 3 bases and V by 4 bases; bases with no gene match: 4. This CDR3 has 15 residues. The germline V gene encodes CDR1 SGHVS and CDR2 FNYEAQ. Partial CDR3 DNA: TGTGCCAGCAGCTGGGGGACTAGCAGCTACAATGAG. It is translated as CASSWGTSSYNE. The CDR3 reads in full as CASSWGTSSYNEQFF.

As to this clone: The read finishes 3 residues shy of the CDR3 end, and the germline J gene is used to complete it. This chain links TRBV18 with TRBJ2-1; 12 nucleotides match TRBD2. Germline CDR1 is KGHSH and CDR2 is LQKENI. The CDR3 loop spans 14 amino acids. V was pared by 6 bases and J by 6 bases, with 3 bases of the junction left unmatched. CDR3 DNA, as far as it was read: TGTGCCAGCTCCCTAGCGGGAGGGCCCAATGAG. Amino acids: CASSLAGGPNE. The full CDR3 sequence reads CASSLAGGPNEQFF.

This clone came up many times. The read terminates 3 residues before the CDR3 end, so the remaining end is supplied by the germline J gene. This rearrangement joins TRBV5-1 to TRBJ2-7; 13 nucleotides line up with TRBD2. V gave up 7 bases and J gave up 3 bases; unmatched junction bases: 13. Germline V lookup: CDR1 SGHRS, CDR2 YFSETQ. This CDR3 spans 17 amino acids. CDR3 DNA, as far as it was read: TGCGCCAGCTGCTATATCGGACTAGCGGGAGAGAACTACGAG. Its protein product is CASCYIGLAGENYE. The CDR3 in its entirety is CASCYIGLAGENYEQYF.

This clone was seen at least ten times. The CDR3 end lies 3 residues beyond the end of the read and is filled in from the germline J gene. The chain is built from TRBV7-3 and TRBJ2-3, with TRBD2 matching over 13 bases. This CDR3 comprises 17 residues. The V gene's germline CDR1 is SGHTA and CDR2 FQGTGA. Here the CDR3 reads CASSASLAGGQLGTQYF. CDR3 bases read: TGTGCCAGCAGCGCCTCACTAGCGGGAGGGCAATTGGGGACG.

This clone was counted many times. The read ends 3 residues early relative to the CDR3; the germline J gene fills the gap. This rearrangement joins TRBV29-1 to TRBJ2-3; D is ambiguous. Germline CDR1 and CDR2: SQVTM and ANQGSEA. Trimming removed 1 base at V and 0 bases at J, with 14 bases between. CDR3 length: 16 amino acids. CDR3 bases read: TGCAGCGTTGAAGGGGCCAGACAACGTAGCACAGATACG. Protein product: CSVEGARQRSTDT. The full CDR3 protein is CSVEGARQRSTDTQYF.

Regarding this clone: From the germline J gene comes the end of the CDR3, since the read stops 3 residues before it. The genes are TRBV5-1 and TRBJ1-1, with 11 bases lining up with TRBD1. Unmatched junction bases numbered 7, after V lost 5 bases and J lost 4 bases. The germline V gene has CDR1 SGHRS and CDR2 YFSETQ. This CDR3 spans 15 amino acids. Incomplete CDR3 DNA: TGCGCCAGCAGTCAGGACAGGGGGCTGAGCACTGAA. Its protein product is CASSQDRGLSTE. The whole CDR3 sequence reads CASSQDRGLSTEAFF.

This clone has ten or more counts. The missing CDR3 end, 3 residues past where the read stops, is filled in from the germline J gene. The chain combines TRBV20-1 with TRBJ2-3, with 13 bases lining up with TRBD2. CDR1 and CDR2 (germline): DFQATT, SNEGSKA (reference sequence). V lost 3 bases, J lost 3 bases, and 0 bases stayed unmatched. The length of the CDR3 is 14 residues. CDR3 region: CSARTSGRTDTQYF. The CDR3 DNA, read in part, is TGCAGTGCTAGGACTAGCGGGAGGACAGATACG.

Many counts were recorded for this clone. The read ends 3 residues shy of where the CDR3 ends; the end is completed using the germline J gene. The V gene is TRBV7-3, the J gene TRBJ1-1; D might be TRBD1 (5 bases). This CDR3 region has 15 residues. V lost 4 bases and J lost 3, with 15 bases in between. The V gene's germline CDR1 is SGHTA and CDR2 FQGTGA. The CDR3 is CASSSTGSADTEAFF. The part of the CDR3 DNA that was read is TGTGCCAGCAGCTCTACAGGTAGTGCCGACACTGAA.

In this sample, this clone turned up many times. CDR3 sequence reads: CASSIITYNEQFF. CDR3 DNA, as far as it was read: TGTGCCAGTAGTATAATCACCTACAATGAG. The chain has TRBV19 and TRBJ2-1; no clear D gene. The read ends 3 residues shy of where the CDR3 ends; the end is completed using the germline J gene. Germline CDR1 LNHDA, CDR2 SQIVND (reference sequence). This CDR3 has 13 amino acids. V was clipped by 2 bases and J by 2 bases, with 4 bases between them.

With regard to this clone: The observed sequence ends 3 residues before the CDR3 terminus, with the missing tail filled in from the germline J gene. The chain has TRBV7-6 and TRBJ1-1; 8 bases agree with TRBD1. Per germline, CDR1 SGHVS and CDR2 FNYEAQ. Trimming took 1 base from V and 2 from J; bases not matched to a gene: 9. This CDR3 has 17 amino acids. The CDR3 bases that were read are TGTGCCAGCAGCTTAGTACCAACAGGGGGTTCAAACACTGAA. It codes for CASSLVPTGGSNTE. The complete CDR3 protein is CASSLVPTGGSNTEAFF. The variable domain in full, completed from reference TRBV7-6 and TRBJ1-1, reads GAGVSQSPRYKVTKRGQDVALRCDPISGHVSLYWYRQALGQGPEFLTYFNYEAQQDKSGLPNDRFSAERPEGSISTLTIQRTEQRDSAMYRCASSLVPTGGSNTEAFFGQGTRLTVV.

This clone showed up many times. The CDR3 end lies 3 residues beyond the end of the read and is filled in from the germline J gene. This chain uses TRBV30 with TRBJ1-3; the D gene is possibly TRBD1 (6 bases). V dropped 4 bases and J dropped 1 base, with 11 bases sitting between them. Germline loops: CDR1 GTSNPN, CDR2 SVGIG (reference sequence). The CDR3 contains 14 residues. The CDR3 DNA, read in part, is TGTGCCTGGAACCAGGGGTTGTCTGGAAACACC. Its translation: CAWNQGLSGNT. The whole CDR3 reads CAWNQGLSGNTIYF.